A single sample is the source of the 8 T cell receptor beta chains below, sequenced in a study of beta chain features in type 1 diabetes. Of the isolated RNA, all was reverse transcribed, and so the sequenced material was expressed TCRB transcripts. Method: immunoSEQ multiplex PCR; TCRdb's copy keeps in-frame clones and lacks some. Of 200,000 to 250,000 clones listed, about 63% are singletons. The sample consisted of naive CD4+ T cells from blood. Receptors originate from a man younger than 45 in good health.

This chain uses TRBV7-2 with TRBJ2-1; perhaps TRBD1 as D (5 bases). The germline CDR1 and CDR2 sequences are SGHTA and FQGNSA. The CDR3 consists of 15 residues. The germline V and J ends were trimmed by 6 bases and 5 bases, with 17 bases remaining between them. The DNA for the CDR3 is TGTGCCAGCAGTACGCCTAAAGACAGAAACAATGAGCAGTTCTTC. It translates to CASSTPKDRNNEQFF. Filled out from reference TRBV7-2 and TRBJ2-1, the complete variable domain reads GAGVSQSPSNKVTEKGKDVELRCDPISGHTALYWYRQSLGQGLEFLIYFQGNSAPDKSGLPSDRFSAERTGGSVSTLTIQRTQQEDSAVYLCASSTPKDRNNEQFFGPGTRLTVL.

This clone has just a few counts. V is TRBV29-1 and J is TRBJ2-7, with TRBD1 matching over 8 bases. Germline CDR1 SQVTM, CDR2 ANQGSEA. V was clipped by 7 bases and J by 0 bases; unmatched bases: 11. The CDR3 runs 15 residues. CDR3: CSAQGAGFSSYEQYF. Here the CDR3 DNA reads TGCAGCGCTCAGGGGGCAGGGTTTAGCTCCTACGAGCAGTACTTC.

The sample holds a few counts of this clone. The V gene is TRBV29-1, the J gene TRBJ2-1, with a weak D call TRBD2 (6 bases). The CDR3 is made up of 13 amino acids. Germline loops: CDR1 SQVTM, CDR2 ANQGSEA. The ends were cut back, 6 bases at V and 5 bases at J, with 14 bases in the middle. The CDR3 here is CSVTSGEDNEQFF. The CDR3 DNA is TGCAGCGTCACCTCGGGGGAGGACAATGAGCAGTTCTTC.

This clone came up once. V and J are TRBV7-2 and TRBJ2-7; 8 nucleotides line up with TRBD2. Looked up from germline, CDR1 is SGHTA and CDR2 is FQGNSA. The CDR3 runs to 15 residues. V shed 4 bases, J shed 3 bases, and the junction held 8 bases outside the gene matches. The CDR3 sequence: CASSSGIAGFYEQYF. The CDR3 DNA reads as TGTGCCAGCAGCTCGGGGATAGCGGGGTTCTACGAGCAGTACTTC.

J is TRBJ1-1 and V is TRBV12-5; D remains unclear. CDR3 length equals 13 residues. Germline values: CDR1 LGHNT, CDR2 FRNRAP. The V end was cut by 1 base, the J end by 1 base, with 4 bases between. The CDR3 loop reads CASGLEENTEAFF. CDR3 bases: TGTGCTAGTGGTTTGGAGGAGAACACTGAAGCTTTCTTT. The complete variable domain, with remaining parts taken from reference TRBV12-5 and TRBJ1-1, reads DARVTQTPRHKVTEMGQEVTMRCQPILGHNTVFWYRQTMMQGLELLAYFRNRAPLDDSGMPKDRFSAEMPDATLATLKIQPSEPRDSAVYFCASGLEENTEAFFGQGTRLTVV.

The sample holds a few counts of this clone. This chain links TRBV30 with TRBJ2-5; 7 nucleotides line up with TRBD2. In germline, CDR1 is GTSNPN, CDR2 SVGIG (reference sequence). The CDR3 spans 12 residues. V gave up 3 bases and J gave up 5 bases; unmatched junction bases: 3. The CDR3 nucleotides are TGTGCCTGGAGCGACGGGAGGGAGACCCAGTACTTC. It codes for CAWSDGRETQYF.

V is TRBV4-3 and J is TRBJ2-7; TRBD1 matches 7 bases. V was pared by 3 bases and J by 5 bases, with 4 bases of the junction left unmatched. The CDR3 is made up of 13 amino acids. The germline CDR1 and CDR2 sequences are LGHNA and YSLEER. For the CDR3, the DNA is TGCGCCAGCAGCCATGAACAGGGGAACGAGCAGTACTTC. This translates into CASSHEQGNEQYF.

This chain connects TRBV23-1 to TRBJ2-7, with D hard to call. TRBV23-1 is filed as an ORF, its function uncertain. V lost 5 bases to trimming and J lost 1 base, with 9 bases between them. The CDR3 covers 13 residues. The CDR3 is CASSKHPSYEQYF. The CDR3 region has the DNA TGCGCCAGCAGTAAGCACCCATCCTACGAGCAGTACTTC.